Detailed here is one T cell receptor (beta chain). Only a few counts were recorded for this clone. Its binding antigen is unknown. Per-base quality was not reported, and no clone a single base away is much larger than it. The data derive from a study of cytomegalovirus exposure and HLA in healthy donors (dated by TCRdb to 2016 to 2017). As for the study more broadly: According to an earlier analysis of around 600 of the donors, some 180 million T cells yielded some 120 million unique TCR beta sequences and approximately 280 Gb of sequence data. To predict cytomegalovirus infection status, the study brought together high-throughput TCR immunosequencing, statistical association of individual TCRs with disease status, and machine learning. The study profiled the T cell repertoires of 500 to 800 subjects by immunosequencing and related them to cytomegalovirus serostatus. To study patterns of TCR occurrence, a later analysis re-analyzed previously published TCR beta repertoires from 600 to 750 donors and added high-resolution HLA genotyping. The genetic ancestry cluster associated with self-reported Caucasian donors included over 80% of the approximately 430 genotyped donors. An early release that covered about 600 HLA-typed donors contained around 300 gigabases of sequencing data and 70 million to 100 million unique TCR sequences. The later analysis used no new phenotypic data to find candidate immune exposures, relying instead on TCR beta sequences and their occurrence across donors. Both class I and class II loci were covered by HLA typing, at four-digit resolution. An earlier analysis of 587 of the donors used high-throughput TCR beta sequencing to judge whether each TCR beta V gene segment behaved as functional or pseudogenic. The number of donors typed differed by locus, with roughly 620-630 for A, B, C, DRB1 and DQB1, roughly 520 for DQA1, 600 to 610 for DPA1, and approximately 470 for DPB1. Genome-wide SNP genotypes for about 55% of the 666 donors were used in a later genetic analysis, which treated that subset as a discovery cohort. The study aimed to test whether cataloging public T cell receptors could reveal signatures of past pathogen exposure. Every repertoire in the discovery cohort had been generated on one and the same sequencing platform. Among roughly 370 genotyped donors of the cohort, an average of roughly 240,000 unique TCR beta nucleotide sequences were sequenced per donor, roughly 20% of them non-productive. A separate validation cohort of 90 to 150 different subjects was used in addition to the 666-subject first cohort. Roughly five DR-DQ haplotypes were treated as single units for association and clustering because of strong linkage in the cohort. Donor age, sex, ethnicity and CMV serostatus were compiled together with the repertoire data. Results the study describes overall, beyond this receptor: Assigning TCR associations to individual alleles was difficult when HLA alleles, especially DR and DQ, strongly co-occurred. In a later analysis, HLA-associated TCR beta chains were found to be more clonally expanded and to have lower generation probabilities than equally common non-associated chains. According to a later analysis, parvovirus B19, influenza, CMV and Epstein-Barr virus appeared linked to several top co-occurrence clusters. Linkage disequilibrium might explain the correlated functional status among segregating V segments, but an unknown experimental factor could not be ruled out. According to the authors, the approach could potentially be generalized to other disease states and immunological phenotypes. In vitro tests confirmed that a few of the cytomegalovirus-associated TCR beta chains recognize cytomegalovirus antigens. A further reported finding was that TCR beta sequences accurately predicted the HLA-A and HLA-B alleles for most subjects in the first cohort. Broadly in line with IMGT annotations, most TCR beta V segments showed up in productive rearrangements about 87% or about 30% of the time in an earlier analysis of under 700 of the donors. The classifier was reported to diagnose cytomegalovirus status with high specificity and sensitivity in both the original and validation cohorts. For the cohort, immune exposure information was limited to CMV serostatus. Because counts were too low, 15 to 20 rarely observed V segments, including chromosome 9 orphons, were excluded from the earlier analysis of around 640 of the donors. In a later analysis, most CMV-associated TCR beta chains were found to appear HLA-restricted, with HLA associations seemingly driven largely by CMV exposure. Because HLA typing was unavailable for some donors at each locus, only the typed subset was used in association tests. The cohort was sequenced for TCR beta chains only, and without alpha or paired-chain data the features that could be detected were limited. A later analysis found that TCR association rates varied across HLA loci, with DRB1 alleles showing the most associated TCRs and HLA-C alleles the fewest. The presence/absence analyses assumed that sequencing depth was roughly uniform across donors, and that assumption may not be true. A group of highly shared sequence variants was considered likely to be a technical artifact of the sequencing pipeline. Across donors, most TCR sequences were observed very rarely, whereas some public TCRs were present in many individuals. Compared with the roughly 720-donor mean, donors in an Asian-associated ancestry cluster had fewer N-insertions in productive TCRs, according to a later genetic analysis. At a false discovery rate of 0.05, a later analysis linked 15,000 to 20,000 TCR beta sequences to specific HLA alleles. An association between a missense DCLRE1C variant and V-gene and J-gene trimming of TCR beta chains was found in a later genetic analysis and replicated in an independent cohort. The study listed 150 to 200 TCR beta chains as associated with cytomegalovirus. The 87-base-pair reads could not distinguish some IMGT-functional V segments, including TRBV6-2 and TRBV6-3, so those segments were excluded.

The library was prepared using the immunoSEQ multiplex PCR assay. For the multiplex PCR, a mixture combining 60 forward primers for TCR Vbeta segments and 13 reverse primers for TCR Jbeta segments was used. A multiplex PCR assay on genomic DNA amplified the CDR3 region of rearranged TCR beta genes. The amplified TCR beta libraries were sequenced on the Illumina HiSeq System as 87-base-pair reads. As for how the authors treated the data: Across the 670 or so repertoires, a later analysis counted roughly 84 million unique TCR beta chains, roughly 11 million of which were shared by at least two donors. To remove PCR and sequencing errors, raw reads were error-corrected and collapsed into unique sequences using a nearest-neighbor algorithm that merged closely related sequences. Alignment of CDR3 sequences to IMGT reference sequences was used to assign V, D and J gene segments. For a sequence to be retained, a match of at least six nucleotides was required to both a V gene segment and a J gene segment. A rearrangement was called productive if the CDR3 had no stop codons and remained in frame with V and J, and every other rearrangement was called non-productive. Following IMGT convention, CDR3 was defined as the stretch from the second conserved V-encoded cysteine to the conserved J-encoded phenylalanine. Sequences without an unambiguous match to a single V gene segment were excluded from the earlier analysis of about 600 of the donors. In an earlier analysis of approximately 560 of the donors, a V segment was called functional when productive rearrangements were above 56.7%, and segregating when the standard deviation between donors exceeded 5%. A statistical classification framework was built to diagnose cytomegalovirus status from the catalog of TCR beta chain sequences. V and J gene assignment, in a later analysis, came from comparing TCR nucleotide sequences with IMGT/GENE-DB human TR gene sequences. A later analysis assigned CDR3 sequences and most-parsimonious VDJ recombination scenarios with the TCRdist pipeline. In a later analysis, every TCR beta chain was defined by the combination of its CDR3 amino acid sequence and its V-gene family, and reads without a unique V-gene family were dropped. In a later analysis, around 600 highly shared, low-generation-probability nucleotide sequences were removed to address suspected cross-contamination and a sequencing artifact. A later analysis calculated a clonal expansion index for each public chain from normalized within-repertoire ranks of inferred template counts. In a later analysis, generation probabilities were computed using a VDJ recombination model fitted to out-of-frame rearrangements, and the results were checked against IGoR. In a later analysis, TCR-TCR, TCR-HLA and TCR-CMV co-occurrence was scored with hypergeometric tests, and a repertoire-size bias correction was applied to TCR pairs. False discovery rates were estimated in a later analysis by permuting HLA or CMV assignments 20 times. In a later analysis, co-occurring TCRs were grouped using DBSCAN, and TCRdist sequence similarity was added for clustering within HLA-allele-positive subsets. Repertoires with fewer than 30,000 or more than 120,000 public chains were left out of co-occurrence clustering, as were four to six repertoires with anomalous nucleotide sharing. In TCRdb, the immuneACCESS table is reduced to in-frame sequences with V and J assigned. These tables do not hold every clone; where another copy was compared, an unresolved V gene accounts for under half, and the others remain unexplained. D and trimming were read from the DNA, whereas the V and J calls and clone size are those reported in that table. In all, the sample holds 95,000 to 100,000 clones, and over 65% of those were seen once. The top ten clones comprise over 15% of the sample.

In total, 666 healthy bone marrow donors made up the cohort. At the time of sampling, all cohort members were nominally healthy, though unrecorded immune exposures were likely present. The donor tested CMV seropositive, placing the donor among the roughly 300 seropositive members of the cohort. Every donor gave a peripheral blood sample, and the peripheral blood mononuclear cells from that sample were used for TCR beta sequencing. Genomic DNA was extracted from the blood cell samples with the Qiagen DNeasy Blood Extraction Kit. The germline V gene provides CDR1 MNHEY and CDR2 SVGAGI. The CDR3 starts with the cysteine, ends with the phenylalanine, and has 13 residues. Left in the record is the CDR3 DNA by itself, 39 bases read in frame from the first base. V lost 3 bases and J lost 3 bases; the stretch between them is 9 bases long.

The sequence came from a man in his sixties in good health and CMV-seropositive. Input material: PBMCs. The sequence is built from TRBV6-5 and TRBJ2-7; perhaps TRBD2 is the D gene, with 5 bases matching. The CDR3 in this case is CASSYVAGYEQYF. The DNA is TGTGCCAGCAGTTATGTCGCGGGCTACGAGCAGTACTTC.